These 17 T cell receptor beta chains were all obtained from the same sample, sequenced in a study of Graves' ophthalmopathy and Graves' hyperthyroidism. The authors amplified TCR beta CDR3 regions from RNA transcripts. Amplification began with first-round RT-PCR using HTBI primers, then second-round multiplex PCR was performed. TCRdb itself ran the multiplex PCR reads through MiXCR, one entry per CDR3 protein. This table holds 200,000 to 300,000 distinct CDR3 sequences, about 46% found once. Sample: peripheral blood. These receptors all stem from an adult man with Graves' ophthalmopathy.

This clonotype was seen more than once but under ten times. J is TRBJ1-5 and V is TRBV7-9; 8 positions match TRBD1. The germline CDR1 and CDR2 sequences are SEHNR and FQNEAQ (reference sequence). V gave up 5 bases and J gave up 10 bases; unmatched junction bases: 10. The CDR3 loop spans 14 amino acids. Here the CDR3 reads CASSPGTGEDPQHF. The CDR3 nucleotides read TGTGCCAGCAGCCCCGGGACAGGAGAGGATCCCCAGCATTTT. Based on the CDR3 plus reference TRBV7-9 and TRBJ1-5, the full variable domain is DTGVSQNPRHKITKRGQNVTFRCDPISEHNRLYWYRQTLGQGPEFLTYFQNEAQLEKSRLLSDRFSAERPKGSFSTLEIQRTEQGDSAMYLCASSPGTGEDPQHFGDGTRLSIL.

This clonotype was found a few times. The chain joins TRBV20-1 to TRBJ2-5, with 7 bases matching TRBD2. The CDR3 loop spans 15 amino acids. J gave up 5 bases and V 5 bases, and 14 bases lay outside the gene matches. The germline CDR1 and CDR2 sequences are DFQATT and SNEGSKA (reference sequence). This CDR3 is CSARAERTRSETQYF. The CDR3 bases are TGCAGTGCTCGAGCCGAAAGGACTAGGAGCGAGACCCAGTACTTC.

V usage is TRBV20-1 and J usage is TRBJ2-3; D gene uncertain. The germline V gene has CDR1 DFQATT and CDR2 SNEGSKA (reference sequence). The V end lost 7 bases, the J end lost 3 bases, and 5 bases lay between the germline ends. The CDR3 has 10 amino acids. The CDR3 DNA reads as TGCAGTGTGGAAACAGATACGCAGTATTTT. Residues: CSVETDTQYF.

As for this clonotype: An end of the junction does not agree with germline; a read error may underlie this. The J gene is TRBJ1-5, the V gene TRBV7-2; D possibly corresponds to TRBD1 (5 bases). This CDR3 is 16 amino acids long. CDR1 is SGHTA, CDR2 FQGNSA, per germline. The CDR3 reads CASSLARVTDNQPRHF. CDR3 coding DNA: TGTGCCAGCAGCTTAGCGAGGGTAACGGACAATCAGCCCCGGCATTTT.

This clonotype was seen just once. The rearrangement uses TRBV6-1 and TRBJ1-5; TRBD1 might be the D (5 bases). The V end lost 7 bases, the J end lost 2 bases, and 9 bases lay between the germline ends. Germline CDR1 and CDR2: MNHNS and SASEGT. CDR3 length equals 13 residues. The CDR3 loop reads CASTWGGNQPQHF. The DNA of the CDR3 is TGTGCCAGCACTTGGGGGGGCAATCAGCCCCAGCATTTT.

The chain carries TRBV2 and TRBJ1-5; D perhaps matches TRBD1 (5 bases). The germline V gene encodes CDR1 SNHLY and CDR2 FYNNEI. The CDR3 loop spans 15 amino acids. Trimming removed 4 bases from V and 4 bases from J, with 14 bases in between. CDR3 nucleotide sequence: TGTGCCAGCAGTGGACAGTCCCGAGGAAATCAGCCCCAGCATTTT. Translated: CASSGQSRGNQPQHF.

This chain uses TRBV19 with TRBJ2-7, with TRBD2 as a possible D gene (5 bases). The CDR3 totals 15 residues. Germline V gene lookup returns CDR1 LNHDA and CDR2 SQIVND (reference sequence). V lost 6 bases to trimming and J lost 6 bases, with 21 bases between them. CDR3 protein: CASSPVTPRRSEQYF. The DNA of the CDR3 is TGTGCCAGTAGCCCTGTGACACCCCGGAGGAGCGAGCAGTACTTC. The whole variable domain, remainder taken from reference TRBV19 and TRBJ2-7, is DGGITQSPKYLFRKEGQNVTLSCEQNLNHDAMYWYRQDPGQGLRLIYYSQIVNDFQKGDIAEGYSVSREKKESFPLTVTSAQKNPTAFYLCASSPVTPRRSEQYFGPGTRLTVT.

The J gene is TRBJ2-7, the V gene TRBV6-5, with 11 bases lining up with TRBD2. The length of the CDR3 is 16 residues. CDR1 and CDR2 from the germline V gene are MNHEY and SVGAGI. V was pared by 5 bases and J by 3 bases, with 9 bases of the junction left unmatched. Here the CDR3 reads CASSERELAGDYEQYF. Written as DNA, the CDR3 is TGTGCCAGCAGTGAAAGGGAACTAGCGGGAGACTACGAGCAGTACTTC.

The genes are TRBV24-1 and TRBJ1-2, with D uncertain. V gave up 7 bases and J gave up 4 bases, with 6 bases separating them. The CDR3 has 11 amino acids. Germline loops: CDR1 KGHDR, CDR2 SFDVKD. Here the CDR3 reads CATRGSYGYTF. Here the CDR3 DNA reads TGTGCCACCAGGGGGTCCTATGGCTACACCTTC.

This clonotype was counted only a few times. This chain joins TRBV2 and TRBJ1-5, with D possibly matching TRBD1 (6 bases). In germline, CDR1 is SNHLY, CDR2 FYNNEI. The CDR3 spans 15 residues. The V gene lost 2 bases and the J gene lost 3 bases, with 11 bases spanning the gap. CDR3 loop: CASSEQGRVNQPQHF. As DNA, the CDR3 is TGTGCCAGCAGTGAACAGGGGAGGGTCAATCAGCCCCAGCATTTT.

The CDR3 DNA is TGTGCCAGCCTTAGCGGGAGTTGGACCGGGGAGCTGTTTTTT. Translation: CASLSGSWTGELFF. This chain connects TRBV28 to TRBJ2-2, with 9 bases lining up with TRBD2. The length of the CDR3 is 14 residues. The J segment lost 5 bases and the V segment lost 8 bases, leaving 6 bases of the junction unmatched. In germline, CDR1 is MDHEN, CDR2 SYDVKM.

The chain links TRBV3-1 to TRBJ2-6; TRBD1 might be the D (5 bases). Between the trimmed V and J ends, which lost 2 bases and 0 bases, there was a span of 11 bases. Germline-derived CDR1 and CDR2 are LGHDT and YNNKEL (reference sequence). The CDR3 is 17 amino acids. The CDR3 coding sequence is TGTGCCAGCAGCCAACAGGGATGGAACTCTGGGGCCAACGTCCTGACTTTC. Its translation is CASSQQGWNSGANVLTF.

J is TRBJ2-7 and V is TRBV7-2, with TRBD1 identical over 8 bases. The CDR3 is made up of 15 amino acids. V shed 3 bases and J 5 bases; nucleotides not matched to a gene: 9. Germline V gene sequence: CDR1 SGHTA, CDR2 FQGNSA. CDR3 nucleotide sequence: TGTGCCAGCAGCTTGGCCGACAGGGGCTTGGACGAGCAGTACTTC. Its protein is CASSLADRGLDEQYF.

The chain uses TRBV5-1 and TRBJ2-2, with D possibly matching TRBD2 (6 bases). V lost 0 bases and J lost 5, with 11 bases in between. Germline CDR1 and CDR2: SGHRS and YFSETQ. CDR3 length: 15 residues. The CDR3 DNA reads as TGCGCCAGCAGCTTGGAGGACTACCCAACCGGGGAGCTGTTTTTT. Its translation: CASSLEDYPTGELFF.

The rearrangement uses TRBV10-3 and TRBJ2-2; the D gene is possibly TRBD2 (6 bases). Germline V CDR1 and CDR2: ENHRY, SYGVKD. V gave up 4 bases and J gave up 0 bases, with 9 bases separating them. This CDR3 region has 15 residues. As DNA, the CDR3 is TGTGCCATCAGTGTTGGGGACTCGAACACCGGGGAGCTGTTTTTT. Its protein is CAISVGDSNTGELFF.

This clonotype was observed a few times. CDR3 DNA sequence: TGTGCCAGCAGCCGGACCCTCGGGGGTGAAGAGACCCAGTACTTC. This encodes CASSRTLGGEETQYF. J is TRBJ2-5 and V is TRBV14, with TRBD2 as a possible D gene (6 bases). CDR3 length: 15 residues. The V end lost 4 bases, the J end lost 3 bases, and 15 bases lay between the germline ends. Germline V gene data show CDR1 as SGHDN and CDR2 as FVKESK.

This clonotype came up a few times. This sequence joins TRBV4-1 and TRBJ1-1, with 10 nucleotides matching TRBD1. Trimming at V came to 2 bases and at J to 7 bases, leaving 13 bases not matched to a gene. Germline assignment: CDR1 MGHRA and CDR2 YSYEKL. CDR3 length equals 17 residues. Here the CDR3 reads CASSQYPGGTGEVEAFF. The CDR3 region has the DNA TGCGCCAGCAGCCAATACCCTGGGGGGACAGGGGAGGTTGAAGCTTTCTTT.